This T cell receptor (beta chain) appears in the sequencing data of a study of T-cell memory formation after mild COVID-19. The germline gives CDR1 SGHTA, CDR2 FQGNSA. The CDR3 is 16 amino acids. Trimming left V 2 bases short and J 1 base short, with 11 bases between. A single record per CDR3 protein comes from TCRdb applying MiXCR to the 5' RACE reads. This sample has approximately 490,000 distinct CDR3 sequences; around 21% occur once, and the top ten carry roughly an eighth. This clonotype turned up a few times. The receptor was derived from an adult woman who had mild COVID-19 (a few samples of this study predate the infection). Cell type and time point are not known. The material sequenced was PBMCs or a T cell subset sorted from them (not recorded which). This sequence joins TRBV7-2 and TRBJ2-2; the D gene is possibly TRBD2 (6 bases). In DNA form, the CDR3 reads TGTGCCAGCAGCTTAAGGAGTAGCGGGAACACCGGGGAGCTGTTTTTT. Encoded protein: CASSLRSSGNTGELFF.